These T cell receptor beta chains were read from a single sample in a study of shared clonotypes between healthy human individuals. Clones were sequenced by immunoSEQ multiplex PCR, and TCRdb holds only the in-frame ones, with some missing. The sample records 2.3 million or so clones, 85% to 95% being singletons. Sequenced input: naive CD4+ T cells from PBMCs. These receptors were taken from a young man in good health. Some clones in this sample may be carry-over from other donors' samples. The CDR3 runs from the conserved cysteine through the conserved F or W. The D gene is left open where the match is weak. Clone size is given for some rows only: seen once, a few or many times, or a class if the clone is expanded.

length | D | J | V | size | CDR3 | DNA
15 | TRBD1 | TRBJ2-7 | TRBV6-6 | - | CASSYSPQGTYEQYF | TGTGCCAGCAGTTACTCGCCACAGGGGACCTACGAGCAGTACTTC
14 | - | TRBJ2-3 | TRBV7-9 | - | CASSLDLNTDTQYF | TGTGCCAGCAGCTTAGATCTTAACACAGATACGCAGTATTTT
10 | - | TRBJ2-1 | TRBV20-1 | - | CSAPLDEQFF | TGCAGTGCACCTCTAGATGAGCAGTTCTTC
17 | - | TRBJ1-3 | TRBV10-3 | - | CAISEPQAGAAGNTIYF | TGTGCCATCAGTGAGCCGCAGGCGGGGGCTGCTGGAAACACCATATATTTT
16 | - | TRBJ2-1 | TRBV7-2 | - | CASRPRRDTTYNEQFF | TGTGCCAGCAGACCTAGGCGGGATACCACCTACAATGAGCAGTTCTTC
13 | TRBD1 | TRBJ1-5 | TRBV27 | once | CASAGTGARPQHF | TGTGCTTCGGCTGGGACAGGGGCGCGGCCCCAGCATTTT
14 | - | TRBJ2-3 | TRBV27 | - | CASSPSVRTDTQYF | TGTGCCAGCAGCCCCAGCGTGCGCACAGATACGCAGTATTTT
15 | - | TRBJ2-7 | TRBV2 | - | CASSESFGTSYEQYF | TGTGCCAGCAGTGAAAGTTTCGGGACAAGTTACGAGCAGTACTTC
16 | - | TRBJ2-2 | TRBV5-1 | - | CASSLDPRSNTGELFF | TGCGCCAGCAGCTTGGATCCCAGGTCGAACACCGGGGAGCTGTTTTTT
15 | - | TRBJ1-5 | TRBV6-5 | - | CASSYSGSRDEPQHF | TGTGCCAGCAGTTACTCTGGCTCGCGGGATGAGCCCCAGCATTTT
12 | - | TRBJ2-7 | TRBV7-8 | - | CASSLVFYEQYF | TGTGCCAGCAGCTTAGTTTTCTACGAGCAGTACTTC
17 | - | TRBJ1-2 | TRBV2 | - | CASSEVGAYSTNYGYTF | TGTGCCAGCAGTGAAGTGGGGGCGTACTCCACTAACTATGGCTACACCTTC
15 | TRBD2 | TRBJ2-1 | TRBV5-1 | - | CASAPRGSDRSEQFF | TGCGCCAGCGCCCCGCGCGGGAGCGATAGGAGTGAGCAGTTCTTC
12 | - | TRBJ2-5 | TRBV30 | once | CAFTGMGETQYF | TGTGCCTTCACAGGGATGGGGGAGACCCAGTACTTC
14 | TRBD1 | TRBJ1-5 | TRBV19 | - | CASIEQGAHQPQHF | TGTGCCAGTATCGAACAGGGGGCGCATCAGCCCCAGCATTTT
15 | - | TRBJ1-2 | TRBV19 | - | CASSMGRPENYGYTF | TGTGCCAGTAGTATGGGACGGCCTGAAAACTATGGCTACACCTTC
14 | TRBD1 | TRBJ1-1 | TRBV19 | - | CASSIVAGGTEAFF | TGTGCCAGTAGTATAGTAGCAGGGGGCACTGAAGCTTTCTTT
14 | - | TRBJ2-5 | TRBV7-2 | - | CASRAVTAQETQYF | TGTGCCAGCAGGGCCGTAACGGCACAAGAGACCCAGTACTTC
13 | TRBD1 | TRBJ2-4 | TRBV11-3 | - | CASSAGTGDIQYF | TGTGCCAGCAGCGCCGGGACAGGGGACATTCAGTACTTC
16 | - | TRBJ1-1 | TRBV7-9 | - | CASSLAQGRQNTEAFF | TGTGCCAGCAGCTTAGCGCAAGGAAGGCAGAACACTGAAGCTTTCTTT
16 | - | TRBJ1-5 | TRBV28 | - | CASSLQQGRSNQPQHF | TGTGCCAGCAGTTTACAACAGGGACGTAGCAATCAGCCCCAGCATTTT
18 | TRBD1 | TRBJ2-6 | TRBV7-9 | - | CASSSSGTGPSGANVLTF | TGTGCCAGCAGCTCATCGGGGACAGGCCCTTCTGGGGCCAACGTCCTGACTTTC
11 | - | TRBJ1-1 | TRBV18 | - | CASSGNTEAFF | TGTGCCAGCTCTGGGAACACTGAAGCTTTCTTT
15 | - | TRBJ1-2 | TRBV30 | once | CAWSGGALLNYGYTF | TGTGCCTGGAGTGGGGGGGCCCTGTTGAACTATGGCTACACCTTC
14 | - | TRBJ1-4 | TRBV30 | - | CAWNQQTTNEKLFF | TGTGCCTGGAACCAACAGACAACTAATGAAAAACTGTTTTTT
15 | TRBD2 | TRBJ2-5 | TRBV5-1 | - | CASSLTSGARETQYF | TGCGCCAGCAGCTTGACTAGCGGGGCGCGGGAGACCCAGTACTTC
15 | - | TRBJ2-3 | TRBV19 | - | CASSTHGGLTDTQYF | TGTGCCAGTAGTACTCACGGGGGGCTGACAGATACGCAGTATTTT
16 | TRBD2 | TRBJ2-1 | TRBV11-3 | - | CASSLGGGRANNEQFF | TGTGCCAGCAGCTTAGGGGGCGGGAGGGCTAACAATGAGCAGTTCTTC
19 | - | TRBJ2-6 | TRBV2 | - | CASTPYPGSTASGANVLTF | TGTGCCAGCACCCCCTATCCAGGATCGACCGCCTCTGGGGCCAACGTCCTGACTTTC